This T cell receptor beta chain was recovered during a study of blood T cells in healthy people across ages. Study observations and caveats: Total diversity from one million sequenced T cells was likely underestimated.

Germline V gene data show CDR1 as SGHDN and CDR2 as FVKESK. This CDR3 region has 15 residues. Trimming cost V 1 base and J 2 bases, with 12 bases left between them. A note on this clonotype: Its cognate antigen is unknown.

Healthy Caucasian individuals from Russia aged about 6 to 100 served as donors. Every donor provided roughly 10 milliliters of peripheral blood. The use of a sample-barcoded 5' primer and a J-beta primer mix characterized a second PCR of about 6 to 11 cycles. Each CDR3 protein gets one entry after TCRdb re-called the 5' RACE reads with MiXCR. The data show over a million distinct CDR3 sequences, 45% seen once. This chain joins TRBV14 and TRBJ2-7, with TRBD1 as a possible D gene (6 bases). The specimen was blood. This TCR was sampled from a woman between 55 and 75 years old in good health. CDR3 nucleotide sequence: TGTGCCAGCAGCCAAGGGCAGGGGTACCCCTACGAGCAGTACTTC. Translated, it gives CASSQGQGYPYEQYF.